These 4 T cell receptor beta chains came from one sample sequenced in a study of CD8 T cells in Susac syndrome. The authors reverse transcribed about 0.5 to 1 ug RNA with random hexamers. TCRdb reprocessed the immunoSEQ multiplex PCR reads with MiXCR, giving one entry per CDR3 protein. The table lists fewer than 150,000 distinct CDR3 sequences, 90% to 95% of them singletons, with approximately 0.12% in the top ten. The specimen sequenced was CD4+ T cells from PBMCs. Source of these receptors: a human donor in good health.

This chain joins TRBV28 and TRBJ2-3; 12 bases line up with TRBD2. The CDR3 covers 15 residues. Trimming at V came to 6 bases and at J to 10 bases, leaving 11 bases not matched to a gene. CDR1 MDHEN and CDR2 SYDVKM come from the germline V gene. CDR3 sequence (DNA): TGTGCCAGCAGCCCTAGCGGGAGGGGCGTAGAGGCGCAGTATTTT. Translated: CASSPSGRGVEAQYF.

V is TRBV19 and J is TRBJ2-4; D possibly uses TRBD1 or TRBD2 (6 bases each). This CDR3 contains 16 residues. Germline lookup yields CDR1 LNHDA and CDR2 SQIVND (reference sequence). The ends were cut back, 6 bases at V and 3 bases at J, with 18 bases in the middle. The CDR3 is CASRGGLGVGKNIQYF. CDR3 sequence (DNA): TGTGCCAGTAGGGGGGGCTTGGGGGTCGGCAAAAACATTCAGTACTTC.

The chain carries TRBV7-9 and TRBJ1-2; 7 positions match TRBD1. The CDR3 contains 15 residues. Germline CDR1 SEHNR, CDR2 FQNEAQ (reference sequence). Trimming took 5 bases from V and 4 from J; bases not matched to a gene: 10. The CDR3 DNA follows: TGTGCCAGCAGCGAAGGCCCCGGGACAGCCTATGGCTACACCTTC. Translation: CASSEGPGTAYGYTF.

J is TRBJ2-5 and V is TRBV18; a weak D match, TRBD2 (5 bases). Germline V lookup: CDR1 KGHSH, CDR2 LQKENI. The V gene lost 3 bases and the J gene lost 4 bases, with 6 bases spanning the gap. This CDR3 has 12 residues. The CDR3: CASSPEGETQYF. CDR3 nucleotides: TGTGCCAGCTCACCCGAGGGAGAGACCCAGTACTTC.